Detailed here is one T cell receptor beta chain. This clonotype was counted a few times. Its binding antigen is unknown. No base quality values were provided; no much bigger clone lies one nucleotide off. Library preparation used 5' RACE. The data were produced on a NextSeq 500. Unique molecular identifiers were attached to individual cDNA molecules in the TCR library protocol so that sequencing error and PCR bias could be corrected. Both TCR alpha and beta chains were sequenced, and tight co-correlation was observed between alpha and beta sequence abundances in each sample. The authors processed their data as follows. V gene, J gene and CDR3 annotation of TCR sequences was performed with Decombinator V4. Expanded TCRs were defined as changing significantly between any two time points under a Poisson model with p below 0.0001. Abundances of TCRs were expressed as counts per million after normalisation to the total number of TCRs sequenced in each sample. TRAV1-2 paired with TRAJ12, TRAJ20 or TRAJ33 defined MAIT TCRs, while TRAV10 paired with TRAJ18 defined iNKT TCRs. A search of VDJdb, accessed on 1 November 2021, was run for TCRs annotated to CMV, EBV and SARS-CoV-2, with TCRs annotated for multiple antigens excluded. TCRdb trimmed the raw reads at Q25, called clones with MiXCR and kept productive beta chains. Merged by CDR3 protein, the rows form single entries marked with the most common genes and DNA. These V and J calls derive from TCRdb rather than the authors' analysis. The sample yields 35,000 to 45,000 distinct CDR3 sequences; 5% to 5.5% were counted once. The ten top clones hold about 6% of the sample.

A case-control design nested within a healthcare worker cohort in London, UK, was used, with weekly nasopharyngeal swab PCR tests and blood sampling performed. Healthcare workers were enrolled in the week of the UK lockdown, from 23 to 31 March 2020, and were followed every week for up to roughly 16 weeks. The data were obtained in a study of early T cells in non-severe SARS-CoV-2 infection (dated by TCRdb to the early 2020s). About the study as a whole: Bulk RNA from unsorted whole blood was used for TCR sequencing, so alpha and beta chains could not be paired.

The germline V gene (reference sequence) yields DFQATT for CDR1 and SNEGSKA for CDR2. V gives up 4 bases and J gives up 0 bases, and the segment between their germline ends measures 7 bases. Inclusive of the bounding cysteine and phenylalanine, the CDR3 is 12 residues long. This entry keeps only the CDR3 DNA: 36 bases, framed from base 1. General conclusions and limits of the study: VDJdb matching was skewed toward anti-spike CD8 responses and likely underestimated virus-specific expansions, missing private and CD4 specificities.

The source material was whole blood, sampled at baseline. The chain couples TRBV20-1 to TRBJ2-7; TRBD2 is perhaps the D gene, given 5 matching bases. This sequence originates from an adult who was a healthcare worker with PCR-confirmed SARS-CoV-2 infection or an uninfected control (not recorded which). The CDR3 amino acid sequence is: CSATSSSYEQYF. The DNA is TGCAGTGCTACTAGCTCCTCCTACGAGCAGTACTTC.